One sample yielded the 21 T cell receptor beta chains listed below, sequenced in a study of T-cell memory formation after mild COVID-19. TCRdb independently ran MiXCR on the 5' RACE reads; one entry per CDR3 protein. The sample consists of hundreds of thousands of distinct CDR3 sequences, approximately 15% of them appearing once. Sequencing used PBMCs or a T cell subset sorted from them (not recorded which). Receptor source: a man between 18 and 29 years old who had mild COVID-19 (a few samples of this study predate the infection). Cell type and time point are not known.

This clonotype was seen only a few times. The CDR3 DNA reads TGTGCCACCAGTGTGACTAGCGGGGGGCCTGAGACCCAGTACTTC. Protein product: CATSVTSGGPETQYF. The chain combines TRBV24-1 with TRBJ2-5, with 13 nucleotides matching TRBD2. The CDR3 sequence is 15 residues long. Germline CDR1 KGHDR, CDR2 SFDVKD. The trim removed 5 bases at V and 5 bases at J, leaving 4 bases unmatched.

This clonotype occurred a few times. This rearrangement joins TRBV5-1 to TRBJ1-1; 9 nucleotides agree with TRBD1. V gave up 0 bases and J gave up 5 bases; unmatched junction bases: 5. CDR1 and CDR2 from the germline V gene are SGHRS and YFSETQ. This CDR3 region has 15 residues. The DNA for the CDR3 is TGCGCCAGCAGCTTGGAGACAGGGGGTTGGACTGAAGCTTTCTTT. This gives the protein CASSLETGGWTEAFF.

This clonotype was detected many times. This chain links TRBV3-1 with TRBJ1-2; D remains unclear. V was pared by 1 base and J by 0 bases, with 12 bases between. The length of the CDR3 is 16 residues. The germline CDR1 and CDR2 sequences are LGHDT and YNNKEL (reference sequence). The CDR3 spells CASSQVFSVANYGYTF. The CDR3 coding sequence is TGTGCCAGCAGCCAAGTTTTCTCGGTAGCTAACTATGGCTACACCTTC.

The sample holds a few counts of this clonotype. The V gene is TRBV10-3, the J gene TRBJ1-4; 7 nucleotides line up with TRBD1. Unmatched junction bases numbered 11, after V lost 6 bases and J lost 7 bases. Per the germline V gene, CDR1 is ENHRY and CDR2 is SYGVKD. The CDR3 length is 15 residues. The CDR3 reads CAIRAVGDSPEKLFF. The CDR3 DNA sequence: TGTGCCATCAGGGCGGTCGGGGACAGCCCTGAAAAACTGTTTTTT.

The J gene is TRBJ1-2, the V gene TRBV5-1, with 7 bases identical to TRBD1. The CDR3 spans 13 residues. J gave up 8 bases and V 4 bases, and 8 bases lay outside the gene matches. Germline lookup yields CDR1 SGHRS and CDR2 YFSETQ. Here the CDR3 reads CASSADRPGGYTF. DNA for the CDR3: TGCGCCAGCAGCGCGGACAGGCCGGGAGGCTACACCTTC.

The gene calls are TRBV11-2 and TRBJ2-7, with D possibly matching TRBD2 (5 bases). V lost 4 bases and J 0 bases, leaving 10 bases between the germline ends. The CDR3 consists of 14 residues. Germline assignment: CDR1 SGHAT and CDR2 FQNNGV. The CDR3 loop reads CASSYGVPSYEQYF. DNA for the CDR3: TGTGCCAGCAGCTACGGGGTCCCCTCCTACGAGCAGTACTTC.

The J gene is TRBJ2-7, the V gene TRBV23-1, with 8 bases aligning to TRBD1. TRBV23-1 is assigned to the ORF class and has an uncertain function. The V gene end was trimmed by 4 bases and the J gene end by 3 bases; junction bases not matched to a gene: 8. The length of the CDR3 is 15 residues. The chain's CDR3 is CASSLEDREVYEQYV. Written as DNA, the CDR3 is TGCGCCAGCAGTCTCGAGGACAGGGAGGTCTACGAGCAGTACGTC.

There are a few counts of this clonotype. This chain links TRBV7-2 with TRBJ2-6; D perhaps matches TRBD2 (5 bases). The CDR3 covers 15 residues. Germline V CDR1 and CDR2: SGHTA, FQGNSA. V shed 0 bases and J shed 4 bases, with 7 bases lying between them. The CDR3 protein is CASSLARAGANVLTF. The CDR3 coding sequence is TGTGCCAGCAGCTTAGCGCGGGCAGGGGCCAACGTCCTGACTTTC.

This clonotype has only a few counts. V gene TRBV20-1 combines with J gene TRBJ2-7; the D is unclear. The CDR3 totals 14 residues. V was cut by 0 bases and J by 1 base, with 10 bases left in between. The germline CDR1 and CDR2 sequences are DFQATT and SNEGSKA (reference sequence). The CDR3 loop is CSARDPAHSYEQYF. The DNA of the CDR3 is TGCAGTGCTAGAGATCCGGCGCATTCCTACGAGCAGTACTTC.

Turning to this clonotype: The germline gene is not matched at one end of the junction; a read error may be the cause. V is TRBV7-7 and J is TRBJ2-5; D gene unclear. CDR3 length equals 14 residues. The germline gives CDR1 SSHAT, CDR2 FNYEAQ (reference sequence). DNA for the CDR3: TGTGCTAGCAGCTTTTCACCGCGACAAGAGACCCAGTACTTC. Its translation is CASSFSPRQETQYF.

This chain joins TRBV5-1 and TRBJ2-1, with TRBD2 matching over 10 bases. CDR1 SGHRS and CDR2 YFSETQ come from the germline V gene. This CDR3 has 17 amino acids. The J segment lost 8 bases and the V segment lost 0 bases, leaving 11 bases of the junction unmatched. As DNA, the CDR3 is TGCGCCAGCAGCTTGGGTTCAGGAGCGGGGGGGCTGCATGAGCAGTTCTTC. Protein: CASSLGSGAGGLHEQFF.

The CDR3 DNA is TGTGCCAGCAGCTTTGACGGGTCCGGCTACACCTTC. Protein: CASSFDGSGYTF. The chain links TRBV7-2 to TRBJ1-2; D uncertain. The V gene lost 3 bases and the J gene lost 8 bases, with 10 bases spanning the gap. Germline CDR1 and CDR2: SGHTA and FQGNSA. The CDR3 loop spans 12 amino acids.

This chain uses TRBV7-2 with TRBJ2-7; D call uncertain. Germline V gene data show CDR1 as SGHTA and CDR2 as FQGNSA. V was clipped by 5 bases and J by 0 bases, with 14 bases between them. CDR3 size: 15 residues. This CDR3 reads CASSLETYPSYEQYF. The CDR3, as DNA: TGTGCCAGCAGCCTAGAGACCTACCCCTCCTACGAGCAGTACTTC.

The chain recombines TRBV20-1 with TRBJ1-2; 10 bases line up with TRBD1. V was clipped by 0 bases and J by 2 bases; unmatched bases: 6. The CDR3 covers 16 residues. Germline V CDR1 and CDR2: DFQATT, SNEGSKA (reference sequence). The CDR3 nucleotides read TGCAGTGCTAGAGATCCCCCGGGACAGGGGAACTATGGCTACACCTTC. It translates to CSARDPPGQGNYGYTF.

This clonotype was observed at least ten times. The CDR3 sequence: CASSLFGTGGETQYF. In nucleotides, the CDR3 is TGTGCCAGCAGCCTTTTTGGGACAGGGGGAGAGACCCAGTACTTC. This chain links TRBV7-2 with TRBJ2-5, with 11 bases fitting TRBD1. The CDR3 totals 15 residues. Germline trimming cut 5 bases from V and 4 bases from J; bases unmatched to any gene: 6. Germline CDR1 reads SGHTA; CDR2 reads FQGNSA.

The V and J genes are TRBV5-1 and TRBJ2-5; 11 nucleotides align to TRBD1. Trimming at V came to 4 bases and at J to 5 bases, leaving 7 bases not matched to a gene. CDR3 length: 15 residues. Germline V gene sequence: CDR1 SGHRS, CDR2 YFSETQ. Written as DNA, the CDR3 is TGCGCCAGCAGCACCCCGGGACAGGGGGTGGAGACCCAGTACTTC. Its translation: CASSTPGQGVETQYF.

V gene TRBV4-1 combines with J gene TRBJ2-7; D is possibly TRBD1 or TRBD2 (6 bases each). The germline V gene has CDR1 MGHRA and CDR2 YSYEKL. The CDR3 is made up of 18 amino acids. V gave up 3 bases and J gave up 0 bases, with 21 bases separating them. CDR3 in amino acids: CASSQDVNVGGYSYEQYF. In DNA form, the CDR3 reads TGCGCCAGCAGCCAGGATGTTAATGTGGGGGGCTACTCCTACGAGCAGTACTTC.

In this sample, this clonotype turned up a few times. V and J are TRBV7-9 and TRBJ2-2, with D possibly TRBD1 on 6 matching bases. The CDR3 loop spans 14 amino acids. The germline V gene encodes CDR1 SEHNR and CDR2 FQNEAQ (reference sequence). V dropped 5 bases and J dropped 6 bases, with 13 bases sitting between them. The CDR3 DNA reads TGTGCCAGCAGCGGCCAGGGGTGGCCCGGGGAGCTGTTTTTT. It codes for CASSGQGWPGELFF. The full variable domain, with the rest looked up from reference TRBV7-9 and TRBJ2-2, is DTGVSQNPRHKITKRGQNVTFRCDPISEHNRLYWYRQTLGQGPEFLTYFQNEAQLEKSRLLSDRFSAERPKGSFSTLEIQRTEQGDSAMYLCASSGQGWPGELFFGEGSRLTVL.

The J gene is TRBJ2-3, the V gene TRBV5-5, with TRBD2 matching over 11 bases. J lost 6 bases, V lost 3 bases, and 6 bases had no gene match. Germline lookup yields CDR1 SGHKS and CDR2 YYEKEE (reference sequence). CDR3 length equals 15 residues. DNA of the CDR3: TGTGCCAGCAGCTCTAGCGGGGGGCCGTCGGATACGCAGTATTTT. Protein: CASSSSGGPSDTQYF.

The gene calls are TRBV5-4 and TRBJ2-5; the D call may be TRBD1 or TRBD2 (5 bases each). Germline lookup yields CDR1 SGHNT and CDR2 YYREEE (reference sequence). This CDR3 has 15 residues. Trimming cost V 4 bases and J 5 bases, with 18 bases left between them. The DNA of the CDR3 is TGTGCCAGCAGCCCGGGACCGACAGTACGTGAGACCCAGTACTTC. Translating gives CASSPGPTVRETQYF. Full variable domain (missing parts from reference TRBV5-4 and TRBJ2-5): ETGVTQSPTHLIKTRGQQVTLRCSSQSGHNTVSWYQQALGQGPQFIFQYYREEENGRGNFPPRFSGLQFPNYSSELNVNALELDDSALYLCASSPGPTVRETQYFGPGTRLLVL.

The CDR3 here is CASSTDRLSLDEQFF. The CDR3 DNA sequence: TGCGCCAGCAGCACGGACAGGCTTTCTCTCGATGAGCAGTTCTTC. V is TRBV5-1 and J is TRBJ2-1; 7 bases are a match to TRBD1. V lost 4 bases and J lost 8; bases outside the gene matches: 12. Germline CDR1 and CDR2: SGHRS and YFSETQ. The length of the CDR3 is 15 residues.